Presented here are 8 T cell receptor beta chains from one specimen sequenced in a study of identical twins. TCRdb processed the 5' RACE reads anew with MiXCR; each CDR3 protein has one entry. Altogether under 450,000 distinct CDR3 sequences are present, under 20% being singletons, with the ten largest covering approximately 12%. The sample consisted of naive T cells sorted from blood. Receptors originate from a man aged 45-65 years in good health.

This clonotype was recorded a few times. The rearrangement joins TRBV9 to TRBJ2-1; D is undetermined. The V and J ends lost 5 bases and 4 bases respectively, with 7 bases between them. Germline lookup yields CDR1 SGDLS and CDR2 YYNGEE. The CDR3 sequence is 12 residues long. CDR3 sequence (DNA): TGTGCCAGCAGTATAGATTACAATGAGCAGTTCTTC. Translation gives CASSIDYNEQFF.

This clonotype has just a few counts. The chain combines TRBV3-1 with TRBJ2-1; 13 nucleotides match TRBD2. The germline V gene has CDR1 LGHDT and CDR2 YNNKEL (reference sequence). CDR3 length equals 14 residues. The J segment lost 13 bases and the V segment lost 4 bases, leaving 7 bases of the junction unmatched. The CDR3 DNA sequence: TGTGCCAGCAGCCTTCAGGGACTAGCGGGAAGCCAGTTCTTC. Amino acids: CASSLQGLAGSQFF.

This clonotype was recorded many times. The rearrangement joins TRBV29-1 to TRBJ2-3; the D gene is possibly TRBD2 (5 bases). Germline V gene lookup returns CDR1 SQVTM and CDR2 ANQGSEA. V was clipped by 1 base and J by 0 bases, with 23 bases between them. The CDR3 length is 19 residues. Written as DNA, the CDR3 is TGCAGCGTTGAAGTCAGGCCCCCGAGGGAGTCTAAGAGCACAGATACGCAGTATTTT. Translated, it gives CSVEVRPPRESKSTDTQYF.

This clonotype was detected many times. J is TRBJ2-7 and V is TRBV4-2; D unclear. Germline values: CDR1 LGHNA, CDR2 YNFKEQ. This CDR3 comprises 18 residues. V lost 0 bases, J lost 3 bases, and 21 bases lay in between. The CDR3: CASSQDPTIPAPYYEQYF. CDR3 nucleotide sequence: TGTGCCAGCAGCCAAGACCCGACCATTCCAGCGCCATACTACGAGCAGTACTTC.

This clonotype turned up a few times. The chain links TRBV12-3 or TRBV12-4 to TRBJ1-1; 7 bases line up with TRBD1. The J segment lost 7 bases and the V segment lost 6 bases, leaving 2 bases of the junction unmatched. This CDR3 region has 11 residues. DNA of the CDR3: TGTGCCAGCAGGGGGGACAGTGAAGCTTTCTTT. It encodes CASRGDSEAFF.

V and J are TRBV29-1 and TRBJ2-1, with TRBD2 matching 9 bases. Germline CDR1 SQVTM, CDR2 ANQGSEA. The CDR3 length is 14 residues. Trimming cost V 5 bases and J 9 bases; bases outside gene matches: 11. The CDR3 region is CSVRGRALISEQFF. CDR3 DNA: TGCAGCGTTCGCGGGAGGGCCCTAATCAGTGAGCAGTTCTTC.

This clonotype was counted between two and nine times. The chain joins TRBV9 to TRBJ1-2, with TRBD1 matching over 7 bases. The CDR3 is 14 residues long. Unmatched junction bases numbered 4, after V lost 1 base and J lost 4 bases. Germline V lookup: CDR1 SGDLS, CDR2 YYNGEE. CDR3 sequence (DNA): TGTGCCAGCAGCGTATCGGGACAGACCTATGGCTACACCTTC. This sequence encodes CASSVSGQTYGYTF.

This clonotype was recorded a few times. V usage is TRBV5-5 and J usage is TRBJ2-3; unclear D gene. The CDR3 runs 16 residues. Germline V lookup: CDR1 SGHKS, CDR2 YYEKEE (reference sequence). Trimming took off 1 base at V and 5 bases at J, with 17 bases between the two ends. The CDR3 protein is CASSLNGGRVGDTQYF. In DNA form, the CDR3 reads TGTGCCAGCAGCTTGAACGGTGGTCGAGTTGGAGATACGCAGTATTTT.